The T cell receptor (beta chain) under discussion was sequenced for a study of shared clonotypes between healthy human individuals. Each donor was a Caucasian adult residing in Nashville, Tennessee. Partitioning of CD4+ cells yielded a CD45RA+ naive subset and a CD45RA-negative memory subset. A word on this clone: Its antigen is undetermined.

Study-level findings and limits: Even with large depth, rarefaction showed that sorted-subset sequencing was incomplete. When compared with the clonotypes that were shared by all four sorted-subset donors, the non-shared clonotypes turned out to have lower generation probabilities.

The germline V gene encodes CDR1 GTSNPN and CDR2 SVGIG (reference sequence). The CDR3 spans 15 residues. V dropped 5 bases and J dropped 0 bases, with 11 bases sitting between them. Profiling relied on immunoSEQ multiplex PCR, and the TCRdb table lists in-frame clones only, not all of them. The table lists about 1 million clones, around 75% of them singletons. This chain joins TRBV30 and TRBJ2-6; weak D call: TRBD1 (6 bases). The origin of this receptor is a man between 18 and 29 years old in good health. Sequencing input: memory CD4+ T cells sorted from blood. Subset meaning: CD45RA-negative fraction. CDR3 loop: CAWYDRFSGANVLTF. Here the CDR3 DNA reads TGTGCCTGGTACGACAGGTTCTCTGGGGCCAACGTCCTGACTTTC.